Below, 17 T cell receptor beta chains from the same sample are listed, as sequenced in a study of human T cells and chemical hapten exposure. Noted time point: patch test 3, about 24 weeks after DPC sensitization. Treatment here: therapeutic diphenylcyclopropenone sensitization with weekly scalp DPC. One entry per CDR3 protein, called by TCRdb with MiXCR from the RACE reads. The sample lists about 97,000 distinct CDR3 sequences; around 25% were seen once. Sequenced here: whole blood, sampled in connection with sensitization to the hapten diphenylcyclopropenone (DPC). These receptors all stem from a man aged 35-49 years with alopecia areata. Some clones in this sample may be carry-over from other donors' samples.

This clonotype was observed a few times. This rearrangement joins TRBV6-5 to TRBJ1-2; unclear D gene. This CDR3 spans 15 amino acids. Germline CDR1 and CDR2: MNHEY and SVGAGI. V lost 5 bases and J 3 bases, leaving 16 bases between the germline ends. CDR3: CASSPVQPIYYGYTF. CDR3 nucleotides: TGTGCCAGCAGTCCCGTACAGCCTATATACTATGGCTACACCTTC.

This clonotype has just a few counts. The chain employs TRBV7-2 and TRBJ2-2; D may be TRBD2 (7 bases). Germline CDR1 is SGHTA and CDR2 is FQGNSA. The CDR3 is made up of 16 amino acids. Trimming cost V 7 bases and J 5 bases, with 20 bases left between them. CDR3 in DNA: TGTGCCAGCACCCGACGCAGGGGAGGGTTGACCGGGGAGCTGTTTTTT. Protein product: CASTRRRGGLTGELFF. The full variable domain, in which reference TRBV7-2 and TRBJ2-2 provide the parts outside the CDR3, is GAGVSQSPSNKVTEKGKDVELRCDPISGHTALYWYRQSLGQGLEFLIYFQGNSAPDKSGLPSDRFSAERTGGSVSTLTIQRTQQEDSAVYLCASTRRRGGLTGELFFGEGSRLTVL.

The rearrangement links TRBV6-6 to TRBJ2-3, with unresolved D. In germline, CDR1 is MNHNY, CDR2 SVGAGI (reference sequence). V lost 2 bases, J lost 0 bases, and 9 bases lay in between. The CDR3 length is 15 residues. The CDR3 sequence is CASSYGGASTDTQYF. CDR3 bases: TGTGCCAGCAGTTACGGCGGAGCCAGCACAGATACGCAGTATTTT.

The chain is built from TRBV10-3 and TRBJ2-3; D not certain. Germline V gene lookup returns CDR1 ENHRY and CDR2 SYGVKD. This CDR3 spans 13 amino acids. V was shortened by 0 bases and J by 4 bases, with 5 bases between the two germline ends. The CDR3 sequence is CAISESGADTQYF. CDR3 DNA: TGTGCCATCAGTGAGTCAGGAGCAGATACGCAGTATTTT.

In this sample, this clonotype turned up a few times. The chain links TRBV24-1 to TRBJ1-1; a possible D gene is TRBD1 (5 bases). The CDR3 covers 18 residues. The ends were cut back, 3 bases at V and 7 bases at J, with 26 bases in the middle. Germline-derived CDR1 and CDR2 are KGHDR and SFDVKD. The CDR3 nucleotides are TGTGCCACCAGTGATATGGACCTTCGGGGGGGAGACCGGTATGAAGCTTTCTTT. The encoded protein is CATSDMDLRGGDRYEAFF.

The chain joins TRBV20-1 to TRBJ1-4; D call uncertain. This CDR3 spans 11 amino acids. Germline-derived CDR1 and CDR2 are DFQATT and SNEGSKA (reference sequence). Trimming took off 1 base at V and 6 bases at J, with 3 bases between the two ends. This chain's CDR3 is CSARGDEKLFF. CDR3 in DNA: TGCAGTGCTAGAGGGGATGAAAAACTGTTTTTT.

This clonotype was observed a few times. The rearrangement uses TRBV3-1 and TRBJ2-3; TRBD2 agrees at 10 bases. V shed 2 bases and J 6 bases; nucleotides not matched to a gene: 8. The CDR3 is made up of 16 amino acids. Germline assignment: CDR1 LGHDT and CDR2 YNNKEL (reference sequence). CDR3 sequence (DNA): TGTGCCAGCAGCCAAAGTCTAGCGGGAGTAAGGGATACGCAGTATTTT. Translated: CASSQSLAGVRDTQYF.

This clonotype turned up a few times. The rearrangement links TRBV12-3 or TRBV12-4 to TRBJ2-4, with D hard to call. The CDR3 runs 13 residues. The V gene lost 3 bases and the J gene lost 7 bases, with 10 bases spanning the gap. This CDR3 reads CASSLGYTNIQYF. CDR3 DNA: TGTGCCAGCAGTTTGGGCTATACGAACATTCAGTACTTC.

The V and J genes are TRBV7-2 and TRBJ2-2; TRBD2 aligns across 14 bases. The CDR3 extends over 18 amino acids. Germline-derived CDR1 and CDR2 are SGHTA and FQGNSA. The trim removed 5 bases at V and 7 bases at J, leaving 12 bases unmatched. The CDR3 is CASSLRLAGGPAGGELFF. The CDR3 DNA sequence: TGTGCCAGCAGCCTCAGACTAGCGGGAGGGCCAGCGGGCGGGGAGCTGTTTTTT.

This clonotype was seen a few times. The chain employs TRBV20-1 and TRBJ1-4; no reliable D call. CDR3 size: 13 residues. Between the trimmed V and J ends, which lost 3 bases and 0 bases, there was a span of 5 bases. Per the germline V gene, CDR1 is DFQATT and CDR2 is SNEGSKA (reference sequence). CDR3 sequence (DNA): TGCAGTGCTAGCACCTCAACTAATGAAAAACTGTTTTTT. It yields the protein CSASTSTNEKLFF.

This chain joins TRBV5-1 and TRBJ1-1; perhaps TRBD1 as D (5 bases). Germline V CDR1 and CDR2: SGHRS, YFSETQ. Trimming removed 0 bases from V and 4 bases from J, with 10 bases in between. This CDR3 is built from 14 residues. DNA of the CDR3: TGCGCCAGCAGCTTGGATACAGGCTTCACTGAAGCTTTCTTT. It yields the protein CASSLDTGFTEAFF.

This clonotype was counted a few times. This chain joins TRBV20-1 and TRBJ2-1; D perhaps matches TRBD2 (6 bases). The germline V gene encodes CDR1 DFQATT and CDR2 SNEGSKA (reference sequence). V lost 5 bases, J lost 0 bases, and 11 bases lay in between. CDR3 length equals 14 residues. The CDR3, as DNA: TGCAGTGCTGTAGCGGTCCGCTCCTACAATGAGCAGTTCTTC. It encodes CSAVAVRSYNEQFF.

This clonotype has a handful of counts. This sequence joins TRBV25-1 and TRBJ1-2, with D unresolved. Germline V gene lookup returns CDR1 MGHDK and CDR2 SYGVNS. Trimming pared 2 bases from V and 4 bases from J, leaving 5 bases between. This CDR3 is built from 12 residues. The CDR3 bases are TGTGCCAGCAGTGAAAATGGCTATGGCTACACCTTC. Translating gives CASSENGYGYTF.

V usage is TRBV14 and J usage is TRBJ2-1; 7 bases align to TRBD1. The germline CDR1 and CDR2 sequences are SGHDN and FVKESK. The CDR3 consists of 15 residues. V lost 5 bases to trimming and J lost 7 bases; unmatched junction nucleotides: 11. The CDR3 DNA is TGTGCCAGCAGCACTCGACAGGGTCCCCGGAATGAGCAGTTCTTC. This gives the protein CASSTRQGPRNEQFF.

V is TRBV29-1 and J is TRBJ1-2; TRBD1 matches at 7 bases. CDR1 and CDR2 from the germline V gene are SQVTM and ANQGSEA. The V gene end was trimmed by 7 bases and the J gene end by 4 bases; junction bases not matched to a gene: 9. This CDR3 is 13 amino acids long. In DNA, the CDR3 is TGCAGCGCCAGGGACAGCGGTAGCTATGGCTACACCTTC. This translates into CSARDSGSYGYTF.

The V call is TRBV18, the J call TRBJ2-3; either TRBD1 or TRBD2 may supply D (5 bases each). The CDR3 length is 13 residues. V dropped 3 bases and J dropped 3 bases, with 7 bases sitting between them. The germline gives CDR1 KGHSH, CDR2 LQKENI. The CDR3 loop is CASSPGPTDTQYF. CDR3 DNA sequence: TGTGCCAGCTCACCGGGACCAACAGATACGCAGTATTTT.

The V and J genes are TRBV4-1 and TRBJ2-1, with 14 bases fitting TRBD2. Germline loops: CDR1 MGHRA, CDR2 YSYEKL. Trimming cost V 1 base and J 4 bases; bases outside gene matches: 12. The CDR3 is made up of 20 amino acids. The CDR3 sequence is CASSQAGTSGSSNPYNEQFF. CDR3 DNA: TGCGCCAGCAGCCAAGCCGGGACTAGCGGGAGTTCGAATCCGTACAATGAGCAGTTCTTC.